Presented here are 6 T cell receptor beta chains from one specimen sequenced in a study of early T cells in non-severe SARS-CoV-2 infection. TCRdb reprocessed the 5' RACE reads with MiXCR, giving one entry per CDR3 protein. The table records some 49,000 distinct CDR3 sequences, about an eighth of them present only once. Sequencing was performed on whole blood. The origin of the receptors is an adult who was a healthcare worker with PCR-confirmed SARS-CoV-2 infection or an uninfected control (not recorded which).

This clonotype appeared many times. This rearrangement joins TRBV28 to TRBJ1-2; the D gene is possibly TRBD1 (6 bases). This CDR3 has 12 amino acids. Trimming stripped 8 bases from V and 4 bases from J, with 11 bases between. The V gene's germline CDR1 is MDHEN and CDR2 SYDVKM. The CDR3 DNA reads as TGTGCCAGCCAGGGGAGGAGCTATGGCTACACCTTC. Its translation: CASQGRSYGYTF.

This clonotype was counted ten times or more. For the CDR3, the DNA is TGTGCCAGCAGCCTTTACGACAGGCAAGAGACCCAGTACTTC. This sequence encodes CASSLYDRQETQYF. This rearrangement joins TRBV7-8 to TRBJ2-5; tentatively, D is TRBD1 (6 bases). The CDR3 runs 14 residues. Trimming removed 5 bases at V and 2 bases at J, with 12 bases between. Germline values: CDR1 SGHVS, CDR2 FQNEAQ. The full variable domain, completed using reference TRBV7-8 and TRBJ2-5, is GAGVSQSPRYKVAKRGQDVALRCDPISGHVSLFWYQQALGQGPEFLTYFQNEAQLDKSGLPSDRFFAERPEGSVSTLKIQRTQQEDSAVYLCASSLYDRQETQYFGPGTRLLVL.

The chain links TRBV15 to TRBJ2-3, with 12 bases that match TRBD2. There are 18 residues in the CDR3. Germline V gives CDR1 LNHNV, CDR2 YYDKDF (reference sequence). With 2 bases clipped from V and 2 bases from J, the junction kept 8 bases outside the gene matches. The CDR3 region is CATSRPKGTSGSTDTQYF. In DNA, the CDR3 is TGTGCCACCAGCAGACCTAAAGGGACTAGCGGGTCCACAGATACGCAGTATTTT.

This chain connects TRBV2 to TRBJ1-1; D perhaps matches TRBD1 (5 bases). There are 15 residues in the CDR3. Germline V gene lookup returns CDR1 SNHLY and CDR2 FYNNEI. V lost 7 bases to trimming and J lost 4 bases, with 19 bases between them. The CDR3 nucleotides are TGTGCCAGCAAAGGGGCAGGGAATAAACGCACTGAAGCTTTCTTT. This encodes CASKGAGNKRTEAFF.

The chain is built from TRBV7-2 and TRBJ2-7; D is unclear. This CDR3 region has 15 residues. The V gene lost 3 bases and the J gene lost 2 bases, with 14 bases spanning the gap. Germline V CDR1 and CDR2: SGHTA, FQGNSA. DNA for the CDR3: TGTGCCAGCAGCTTTTCGGAACCTTCGGCCTACGAGCAGTACTTC. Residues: CASSFSEPSAYEQYF.

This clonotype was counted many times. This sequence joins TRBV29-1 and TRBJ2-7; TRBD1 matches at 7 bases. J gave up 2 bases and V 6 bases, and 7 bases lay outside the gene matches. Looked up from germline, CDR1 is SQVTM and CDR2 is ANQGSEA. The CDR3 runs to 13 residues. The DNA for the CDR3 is TGCAGCGTCGCTTGGGACAGAACCTACGAGCAGTACTTC. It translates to CSVAWDRTYEQYF.